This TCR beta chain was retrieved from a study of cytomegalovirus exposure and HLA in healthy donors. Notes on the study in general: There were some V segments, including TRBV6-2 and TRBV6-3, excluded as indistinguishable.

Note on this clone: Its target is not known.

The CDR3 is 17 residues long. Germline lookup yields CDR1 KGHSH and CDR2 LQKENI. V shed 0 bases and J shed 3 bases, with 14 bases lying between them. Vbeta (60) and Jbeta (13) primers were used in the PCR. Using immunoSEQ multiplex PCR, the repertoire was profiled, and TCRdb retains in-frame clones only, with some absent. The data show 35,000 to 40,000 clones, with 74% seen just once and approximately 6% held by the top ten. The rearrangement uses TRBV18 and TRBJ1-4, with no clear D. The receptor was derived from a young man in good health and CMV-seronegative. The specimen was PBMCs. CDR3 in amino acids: CASSPPVARGANEKLFF. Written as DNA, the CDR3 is TGTGCCAGCTCACCACCGGTTGCGAGAGGAGCTAATGAAAAACTGTTTTTT.